This T cell receptor beta chain was observed in a study of beta chain features in type 1 diabetes. At the level of the study: Cell yields, gender and age were similar in healthy donors and patients.

This clone has more than one count but fewer than ten. V was trimmed by 2 bases and J by 1 base, leaving 9 bases between them. CDR3 length: 14 residues. In germline, CDR1 is SGHRS, CDR2 YFSETQ. Every isolated RNA sample was fully reverse transcribed, so sequencing captured expressed TCRB transcripts. Sequencing used immunoSEQ multiplex PCR; TCRdb keeps in-frame clones, though not all of them. The sample consists of over 15,000 clones, less than 50% of them appearing once. This rearrangement joins TRBV5-1 to TRBJ2-5; tentative D call: TRBD2 (5 bases). Sample: stem cell memory CD4+ T cells from blood. This sequence originates from a woman aged 40 to 50 in good health. CDR3 in DNA: TGCGCCAGCAGCTTACAGCGGTCCCAAGAGACCCAGTACTTC. Translated, it gives CASSLQRSQETQYF.